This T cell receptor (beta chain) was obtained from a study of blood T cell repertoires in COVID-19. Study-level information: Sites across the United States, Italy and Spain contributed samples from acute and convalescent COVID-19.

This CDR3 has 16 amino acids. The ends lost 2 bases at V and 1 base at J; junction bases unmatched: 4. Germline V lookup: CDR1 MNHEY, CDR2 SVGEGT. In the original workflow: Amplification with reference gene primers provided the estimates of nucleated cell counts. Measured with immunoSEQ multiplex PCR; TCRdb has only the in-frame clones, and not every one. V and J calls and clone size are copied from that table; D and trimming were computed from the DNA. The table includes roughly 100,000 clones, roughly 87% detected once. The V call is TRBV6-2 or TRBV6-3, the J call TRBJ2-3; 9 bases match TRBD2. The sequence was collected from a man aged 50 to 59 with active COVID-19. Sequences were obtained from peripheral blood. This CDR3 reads CASSYPLAGRTDTQYF. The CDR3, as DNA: TGTGCCAGCAGTTACCCCCTAGCGGGGCGCACAGATACGCAGTATTTT.